This T cell receptor (beta chain) was recorded in a study of T cell responses to AZD1222 COVID-19 vaccine. Profiling relied on immunoSEQ multiplex PCR, and the TCRdb table lists in-frame clones only, not all of them. Of about 69,000 clones in the sample, 75% to 90% are singletons; the top ten hold roughly 25%. V lost 0 bases and J lost 6; bases outside the gene matches: 5. The CDR3 has 16 residues. Germline V gene data show CDR1 as MNHEY and CDR2 as SVGAGI. This rearrangement joins TRBV6-5 to TRBJ1-4; 9 bases agree with TRBD1. The source is an adult who received the AZD1222 COVID-19 vaccine. The sample consisted of peripheral blood, taken 28 days after the second AZD1222 dose. Here the CDR3 reads CASSYSRGQGDEKLFF. The CDR3 coding sequence is TGTGCCAGCAGTTACTCTCGGGGACAGGGCGATGAAAAACTGTTTTTT.